Below are 8 T cell receptor beta chains sequenced from a single sample in a study of blood T cell repertoires in COVID-19. Libraries were prepared by immunoSEQ multiplex PCR; TCRdb keeps only in-frame clonotypes and omits some of them. The profile shows 130,000 to 150,000 clones, more than 70% of them singletons. The sample was peripheral blood. The receptor source for this set is a human donor in a cohort sampled during active COVID-19.

V and J are TRBV7-2 and TRBJ2-1; 8 bases agree with TRBD2. Trimming took 2 bases from V and 9 from J; bases not matched to a gene: 9. CDR1 is SGHTA and CDR2 is FQGNSA in the germline V gene. The CDR3 has 15 amino acids. Written as DNA, the CDR3 is TGTGCCAGCAGCTTATGGACTAGCCGAGGCGGTGAGCAGTTCTTC. It yields the protein CASSLWTSRGGEQFF.

The V call is TRBV2, the J call TRBJ1-6, with 7 nucleotides matching TRBD1. The CDR3 totals 15 residues. After removal of 7 bases from V and 2 bases from J, the junction contained 5 bases not matched to a gene. CDR1 is SNHLY and CDR2 is FYNNEI in the germline V gene. The CDR3 sequence is CASNLQGTYNSPLHF. The CDR3 nucleotides read TGTGCCAGCAACTTACAGGGGACCTATAATTCACCCCTCCACTTT.

J is TRBJ1-1 and V is TRBV19; 7 nucleotides align to TRBD1. CDR3 length equals 13 residues. CDR1 and CDR2 from the germline V gene are LNHDA and SQIVND (reference sequence). Trimming removed 6 bases from V and 6 bases from J; junction bases left unmatched: 7. CDR3 sequence (DNA): TGTGCCAGTAGGCAGGGGGTAGTCCCTGAAGCTTTCTTT. Its translation: CASRQGVVPEAFF.

This chain joins TRBV5-6 and TRBJ2-5; 9 nucleotides line up with TRBD1. Germline V CDR1 and CDR2: SGHDT, YYEEEE. J was trimmed by 3 bases and V by 4 bases; bases with no gene match: 7. The CDR3 is 15 amino acids. The CDR3 is CASSLLDRGKETQYF. CDR3 bases: TGTGCCAGCAGCCTACTAGACAGGGGGAAAGAGACCCAGTACTTC.

CDR3 loop: CASRSRGTGVYGYTF. CDR3 DNA sequence: TGTGCCAGCAGGAGTCGCGGGACAGGGGTCTATGGCTACACCTTC. This sequence joins TRBV28 and TRBJ1-2; TRBD1 aligns across 10 bases. The CDR3 is made up of 15 amino acids. Unmatched junction bases numbered 8, after V lost 6 bases and J lost 4 bases. The germline CDR1 and CDR2 sequences are MDHEN and SYDVKM.

The chain couples TRBV5-1 to TRBJ2-2, with 7 bases lining up with TRBD1. The ends lost 0 bases at V and 1 base at J; junction bases unmatched: 3. Germline CDR1 reads SGHRS; CDR2 reads YFSETQ. This CDR3 is 16 amino acids long. CDR3 amino acids: CASSLGGQMNTGELFF. The CDR3, as DNA: TGCGCCAGCAGCTTGGGGGGACAGATGAACACCGGGGAGCTGTTTTTT.

For the CDR3, the DNA is TGTGCCAGCAGTTTACTAGCGGGAGTCGTGGAGACCCAGTACTTC. Protein product: CASSLLAGVVETQYF. This chain uses TRBV28 with TRBJ2-5, with 10 nucleotides matching TRBD2. There are 15 residues in the CDR3. V lost 2 bases, J lost 5 bases, and 5 bases stayed unmatched. CDR1 is MDHEN, CDR2 SYDVKM, per germline.

This clone was detected once. This rearrangement joins TRBV4-1 to TRBJ2-5, with TRBD1 as a possible D gene (6 bases). The CDR3 is 15 residues long. Trimming took off 4 bases at V and 4 bases at J, with 16 bases between the two ends. CDR1 and CDR2 from the germline V gene are MGHRA and YSYEKL. This chain's CDR3 is CASSPIGQRGETQYF. The CDR3 nucleotides read TGCGCCAGCAGCCCAATCGGACAGCGCGGAGAGACCCAGTACTTC.